This T cell receptor beta chain was obtained from a study of monozygotic twins with inflammatory bowel disease. Study results and caveats: The study supported no single strong signal or clonotype linked to IBD.

The template-switching step introduced UMIs that carried a 6-nucleotide sample barcode. TCRdb reanalyzed the 5' RACE reads and collapses them to one entry per CDR3 protein, without DNA. Its listing shows 150,000 to 200,000 distinct CDR3 sequences. A note on this clonotype: As yet, its antigen is unknown.

Germline loops: CDR1 SGHRS, CDR2 YFSETQ. The CDR3 sequence is 16 residues long. The source material was blood. This TCR was recovered from a human donor with ulcerative colitis or Crohn's disease, or a healthy co-twin of an affected twin (not recorded which). The genes are TRBV5-1 and TRBJ1-1; TCRdb outputs TRBD1, but without DNA this stays unchecked. The CDR3 sequence is CASSLALRRSNTEAFF.